This T cell receptor beta chain was sequenced in a study of shared T cell receptors in the human thymus (dated by TCRdb to the early 2020s). Turning to the overall study: The study examined how self-reactive, shared T-cell receptor alpha chains are generated in the human thymus.

Unmatched junction bases come to 12, with V trimmed by 2 bases and J by 6 bases. Reading the germline V gene gives CDR1 SGHAT and CDR2 FQNNGV. There are 17 amino acids in the CDR3, from cysteine to phenylalanine inclusive. Only the CDR3 region is kept as DNA, spanning 51 bases read in frame from base 1. As to this clone: No cognate antigen has been identified for it. No base quality information exists; no much larger clone differs at one position.

Library preparation employed the immunoSEQ multiplex PCR assay. Drawn from immuneACCESS, this table holds only the in-frame rearrangements with V and J called that TCRdb kept. Clones are partly lost; checked studies trace under half to an unresolved V gene and leave the rest unexplained. The sample includes hundreds of thousands of clones, with roughly 85% observed a single time. Approximately 0.01% of the sample is taken by the ten largest. These same data were also listed under a study on human thymus T cells. That second report states: The donors were immunologically healthy infants in Finland who had open corrective cardiac surgery for congenital heart defects. Thymus tissue was obtained as surgical resects removed during corrective cardiac surgery. Both the thymic and the peripheral blood repertoires appeared to show biased V and J gene segment usage. According to the related research, thymic TCR repertoires were highly overlapping among unrelated individuals. The study characterized TCR alpha and beta repertoires from seven to nine infant thymus samples and a few related peripheral blood samples. Donor ages ranged from 7 to 244 days, and the cohort comprised about six male and a couple of female infants. Thymocytes were freed from the tissue by mechanical means and kept at -70 degrees C as pellets of 10-30 million cells. A QIAsymphony instrument was used to extract genomic DNA from the frozen cell pellets. The immunoSEQ multiplex PCR assay was used to amplify the TCRB and TCRAD loci from a standardized quantity of quality-controlled genomic DNA. The V(D)J region was spanned by amplicons of a length sufficient to cover the CDR3 and to identify V and J genes. Amplicon sequencing was performed on an Illumina platform through the commercial immunoSEQ service. Primer bias and sequencing errors were corrected as previously described, and TCRAD and TCRB definitions were based on the IMGT database. The repertoires were analysed using immunoSEQ Analyzer 3.0 and VDJTools for basic statistics, V/J segment usage, diversity estimates, rarefaction and pairwise overlap. To estimate diversity, the Chao1, ChaoE, Efron-Thisted, Shannon and inverse Simpson indices were applied, and diversity was also estimated on datasets down-sampled to the smallest sample. Repertoire overlap used strict matching of CDR3 nucleotide sequence, V gene and J gene, with Jaccard-based multidimensional scaling clustering. On average, thymus samples gave around 810,000 unique TCRB clonotypes, whereas blood samples gave roughly 86,000.

This receptor was taken from a girl under three years old with a congenital heart defect. Donor details come from another sample of the same person, matched by shared clones. The sequencing input was thymocytes. Recombination joined TRBV11-2 with TRBJ2-1, and TRBD2 aligns with 8 junction nucleotides. The CDR3 here reads CASSLIRGGFLCNEQFF. The DNA is TGTGCCAGCAGCTTAATACGGGGGGGGTTTCTGTGCAATGAGCAGTTCTTC.